These 2 T cell receptor beta chains share one sample of origin, sequenced in a study of cytomegalovirus exposure and HLA in healthy donors. This PCR relied on a set of 60 Vbeta primers and 13 Jbeta primers. This table comes from immunoSEQ multiplex PCR, and its TCRdb copy is limited to in-frame clones, with some not included. The sample shows around 110,000 clones, 65% to 80% of them seen only once. The sequencing sample was made of PBMCs. The receptors here all came from a male donor in good health and CMV-seronegative.

The chain couples TRBV23-1 to TRBJ1-1; D remains ambiguous. TRBV23-1 is filed as an ORF, its function uncertain. The CDR3 runs 16 residues. V shed 2 bases and J shed 1 base, with 14 bases lying between them. For the CDR3, the DNA is TGCGCCAGCAGTCAAAAGATAACCCGCGGGAACACTGAAGCTTTCTTT. Translation: CASSQKITRGNTEAFF.

V gene TRBV30 combines with J gene TRBJ2-7; 8 nucleotides align to TRBD1. The ends lost 5 bases at V and 3 bases at J; junction bases unmatched: 6. The CDR3 covers 13 residues. Germline values: CDR1 GTSNPN, CDR2 SVGIG (reference sequence). CDR3 in amino acids: CAWQGASGYEQYF. CDR3 DNA: TGTGCCTGGCAGGGGGCGTCGGGCTACGAGCAGTACTTC.